A selection of T cell receptor beta chains follows, all from one sample in a study of human T cells and chemical hapten exposure. Each CDR3 protein gets one entry after TCRdb re-called the RACE reads with MiXCR. The sample lists about 74,000 distinct CDR3 sequences, about 32% occurring once. The sequencing used whole blood, collected in connection with sensitization to the hapten diphenylcyclopropenone (DPC). These receptor sequences come from a man aged 35 to 55 with alopecia areata. Some clones in this sample may be carry-over from other donors' samples. Both conserved end residues are part of each CDR3. D genes are given only for firm matches. Part of the rows lack a size; the others show once, few, many or a class for expanded clones.

D gene	clone size	V gene	J gene	CDR3 protein	CDR3 DNA
TRBD2	many	TRBV28	TRBJ2-7	CASSFPPWTSSYEQYF	TGTGCCAGCAGTTTCCCCCCCTGGACTAGCTCCTACGAGCAGTACTTC
-	few	TRBV6-5	TRBJ1-5	CASSAWGNQPQHF	TGTGCCAGCAGTGCCTGGGGTAATCAGCCCCAGCATTTT
-	-	TRBV7-2	TRBJ1-3	CASSSGLGNTIYF	TGTGCCAGCAGCTCCGGACTTGGAAACACCATATATTTT
-	-	TRBV5-5	TRBJ1-1	CASSLGPRALTETFF	TGTGCCAGCAGCTTGGGGCCCAGGGCGCTGACTGAAACTTTCTTT
TRBD2	-	TRBV7-9	TRBJ2-7	CASSPKGGYEQYF	TGTGCCAGCAGCCCCAAGGGAGGGTACGAGCAGTACTTC
TRBD2	-	TRBV29-1	TRBJ2-1	CSVSSGGRKNEQFF	TGCAGCGTTAGTTCGGGAGGGAGAAAGAATGAGCAGTTCTTC
TRBD2	-	TRBV6-5	TRBJ2-7	CASSPIAGKLYEQYF	TGTGCCAGCAGCCCTATAGCGGGAAAACTCTACGAGCAGTACTTC
-	few	TRBV14	TRBJ2-1	CASSQRGENEQFF	TGTGCCAGCAGCCAACGAGGGGAGAATGAGCAGTTCTTC
-	-	TRBV9	TRBJ2-6	CASSSKSSTSHSGANVLTF	TGTGCCAGCAGCTCCAAATCCTCTACTAGCCACTCTGGGGCCAACGTCCTGACTTTC
TRBD2	-	TRBV3-1	TRBJ2-1	CASSRTSGRGEQFF	TGTGCCAGCAGTCGGACTAGCGGGAGGGGTGAGCAGTTCTTC
-	few	TRBV28	TRBJ2-5	CASSPAPGSLETQYF	TGTGCCAGCAGTCCCGCACCGGGATCGTTAGAGACCCAGTACTTC
-	-	TRBV5-1	TRBJ2-6	CASSLDGTGANVLTF	TGCGCCAGCAGCTTGGATGGCACGGGGGCCAACGTCCTGACTTTC
-	-	TRBV27	TRBJ2-3	CASSLSGATTDTQYF	TGTGCCAGCAGTTTATCTGGGGCTACCACAGATACGCAGTATTTT
-	-	TRBV10-2	TRBJ2-7	CASSESQAYEQYF	TGCGCCAGCAGTGAGTCGCAGGCCTACGAGCAGTACTTC
TRBD2	many	TRBV6-2/TRBV6-3	TRBJ2-7	CASSSFAGGVYEQYF	TGTGCCAGCAGTTCCTTCGCGGGAGGGGTCTACGAGCAGTACTTC
-	few	TRBV28	TRBJ2-7	CASSLPRGTYEQYF	TGTGCCAGCAGTTTACCTCGCGGAACCTACGAGCAGTACTTC
TRBD2	medium-sized	TRBV28	TRBJ2-1	CASSSRTSGYSYNEQFF	TGTGCCAGCAGTTCTCGGACTAGCGGTTACTCCTACAATGAGCAGTTCTTC
-	-	TRBV6-2/TRBV6-3	TRBJ2-1	CASSSRDSYNEQFF	TGTGCCAGCAGTTCCAGGGATTCCTACAATGAGCAGTTCTTC
-	few	TRBV9	TRBJ2-7	CASSVGVEGYEQYF	TGTGCCAGCAGCGTAGGTGTGGAGGGCTACGAGCAGTACTTC
-	-	TRBV7-8	TRBJ1-5	CASSEEGSTPSNQPQHF	TGTGCCAGCAGCGAGGAGGGGTCCACCCCGAGCAATCAGCCCCAGCATTTT
-	few	TRBV6-2/TRBV6-3	TRBJ1-6	CASSPGTNSPLHF	TGTGCCAGCAGCCCCGGGACGAATTCACCCCTCCACTTT
-	few	TRBV11-2	TRBJ2-3	CASKSTDTQYF	TGTGCCAGCAAGAGCACAGATACGCAGTATTTT
-	-	TRBV5-5	TRBJ2-1	CASSLIGLPIYNEQFF	TGTGCCAGCAGCTTGATTGGACTACCTATTTACAATGAGCAGTTCTTC
-	-	TRBV12-3/TRBV12-4	TRBJ2-3	CASIQGGQDTQYF	TGTGCCAGCATCCAGGGTGGGCAAGATACGCAGTATTTT
-	-	TRBV20-1	TRBJ1-5	CSARDEILQHF	TGCAGTGCTAGGGATGAGATTCTTCAGCATTTT
-	-	TRBV19	TRBJ1-1	CASSRAAHLVGEAFF	TGTGCCAGTAGTAGAGCAGCCCACCTGGTTGGTGAAGCTTTCTTT
-	-	TRBV20-1	TRBJ2-2	CSASRGANTGELFF	TGCAGTGCTAGCCGCGGGGCGAACACCGGGGAGCTGTTTTTT
-	-	TRBV4-3	TRBJ2-3	CASSQVLSGPLTDTQYF	TGCGCCAGCAGCCAAGTCTTGTCGGGCCCTCTCACAGATACGCAGTATTTT
-	-	TRBV4-1	TRBJ1-6	CASSPELGGSPLHF	TGCGCCAGCAGCCCGGAGCTTGGGGGTTCACCCCTCCACTTT
-	many	TRBV20-1	TRBJ1-1	CSAQRGGIEAFF	TGCAGTGCCCAAAGAGGGGGTATCGAAGCTTTCTTT
TRBD1	-	TRBV7-9	TRBJ1-5	CASSPQGARSNQPQHF	TGTGCCAGCAGCCCACAGGGGGCCCGTAGCAATCAGCCCCAGCATTTT
TRBD1	few	TRBV6-6	TRBJ1-6	CASRTGQGASYNSPLHF	TGTGCCAGCAGGACCGGACAGGGGGCGTCCTATAATTCACCCCTCCACTTT
-	-	TRBV24-1	TRBJ2-1	CATSDLSREQFF	TGTGCCACCAGTGACCTCTCCAGGGAGCAGTTCTTC
-	-	TRBV28	TRBJ2-7	CASSPPRRPEQYF	TGTGCCAGCAGTCCACCCAGGAGACCGGAGCAGTACTTC
-	few	TRBV5-8	TRBJ2-7	CASNRVSIYEQYF	TGTGCCAGCAACAGGGTCTCCATCTACGAGCAGTACTTC
-	few	TRBV28	TRBJ1-1	CASSFMRSEAFF	TGTGCCAGCAGTTTCATGAGGAGTGAAGCTTTCTTT
-	-	TRBV20-1	TRBJ2-2	CSARDLNTGELFF	TGCAGTGCTAGAGATCTGAACACCGGGGAGCTGTTTTTT
-	few	TRBV14	TRBJ2-3	CASSHGSDTQYF	TGTGCCAGCAGCCATGGATCAGATACGCAGTATTTT
-	-	TRBV28	TRBJ2-4	CASSNEGQLAKNIQYF	TGTGCCAGCAGCAATGAGGGCCAGCTAGCCAAAAACATTCAGTACTTC
TRBD1	-	TRBV6-2/TRBV6-3	TRBJ2-2	CASTDRGPGELFF	TGTGCCAGCACCGACAGGGGGCCCGGGGAGCTGTTTTTT
-	few	TRBV5-1	TRBJ2-7	CASSPQPGLTYEQYF	TGCGCCAGCAGCCCACAGCCGGGACTTACCTACGAGCAGTACTTC
-	few	TRBV6-6	TRBJ1-6	CASSYVEGLNSPLHF	TGTGCCAGCAGTTACGTAGAGGGCTTAAATTCACCCCTCCACTTT
-	-	TRBV24-1	TRBJ2-2	CATSDLTGGSQGWTGELFF	TGTGCCACCAGTGATCTCACGGGTGGGTCACAGGGTTGGACCGGGGAGCTGTTTTTT
-	-	TRBV29-1	TRBJ2-4	CSVQDSTLAKNIQYF	TGCAGCGTGCAGGACAGTACTCTAGCCAAAAACATTCAGTACTTC
-	once	TRBV7-2	TRBJ2-3	CASSGQRDTQYF	TGTGCCAGCAGCGGGCAGCGAGATACGCAGTATTTT
TRBD1	-	TRBV20-1	TRBJ2-7	CSASGEDRGRYEQYF	TGCAGTGCTAGTGGTGAGGACAGGGGGCGATACGAGCAGTACTTC
-	few	TRBV18	TRBJ1-3	CASSPTGFSGNTIYF	TGTGCCAGCTCACCAACAGGGTTCTCTGGAAACACCATATATTTT